The 4 T cell receptor beta chains in this list originate from one sample, sequenced in a study of control samples from healthy donors and cancer patients. This table comes from immunoSEQ multiplex PCR, and its TCRdb copy is limited to in-frame clones, with some not included. The sample consists of 140,000 to 150,000 clones, 93% of them appearing once. Sample: blood. All receptors come from a man younger than 35 in good health.

This chain joins TRBV15 and TRBJ1-4; D not resolved. The V end was cut by 1 base, the J end by 4 bases, with 10 bases between. Germline loops: CDR1 LNHNV, CDR2 YYDKDF (reference sequence). The CDR3 spans 15 residues. CDR3 loop: CATSRVQDRNEKLFF. DNA for the CDR3: TGTGCCACCAGCAGAGTCCAAGACCGTAATGAAAAACTGTTTTTT.

The V call is TRBV28, the J call TRBJ1-1; D is uncertain. V gave up 2 bases and J gave up 1 base, with 5 bases separating them. Germline V gene sequence: CDR1 MDHEN, CDR2 SYDVKM. The CDR3 contains 13 residues. CDR3 sequence: CASSLRGNTEAFF. The CDR3 nucleotides read TGTGCCAGCAGTTTACGGGGGAACACTGAAGCTTTCTTT.

This clone was seen just once. The chain couples TRBV9 to TRBJ2-3, with D perhaps being TRBD1 or TRBD2 (5 bases each). The CDR3 loop spans 16 amino acids. Germline CDR1 and CDR2: SGDLS and YYNGEE. V was trimmed by 3 bases and J by 6 bases, leaving 20 bases between them. The CDR3 DNA follows: TGTGCCAGCAGCGCGGGGACCTTAACAATTGGGGATACGCAGTATTTT. Amino acid sequence: CASSAGTLTIGDTQYF.

This chain links TRBV27 with TRBJ2-5; D not certain. V was shortened by 7 bases and J by 3 bases, with 6 bases between the two germline ends. There are 11 residues in the CDR3. Germline V gene sequence: CDR1 MNHEY, CDR2 SMNVEV (reference sequence). The CDR3 sequence is CASMLEETQYF. As DNA, the CDR3 is TGTGCCAGCATGCTGGAAGAGACCCAGTACTTC.